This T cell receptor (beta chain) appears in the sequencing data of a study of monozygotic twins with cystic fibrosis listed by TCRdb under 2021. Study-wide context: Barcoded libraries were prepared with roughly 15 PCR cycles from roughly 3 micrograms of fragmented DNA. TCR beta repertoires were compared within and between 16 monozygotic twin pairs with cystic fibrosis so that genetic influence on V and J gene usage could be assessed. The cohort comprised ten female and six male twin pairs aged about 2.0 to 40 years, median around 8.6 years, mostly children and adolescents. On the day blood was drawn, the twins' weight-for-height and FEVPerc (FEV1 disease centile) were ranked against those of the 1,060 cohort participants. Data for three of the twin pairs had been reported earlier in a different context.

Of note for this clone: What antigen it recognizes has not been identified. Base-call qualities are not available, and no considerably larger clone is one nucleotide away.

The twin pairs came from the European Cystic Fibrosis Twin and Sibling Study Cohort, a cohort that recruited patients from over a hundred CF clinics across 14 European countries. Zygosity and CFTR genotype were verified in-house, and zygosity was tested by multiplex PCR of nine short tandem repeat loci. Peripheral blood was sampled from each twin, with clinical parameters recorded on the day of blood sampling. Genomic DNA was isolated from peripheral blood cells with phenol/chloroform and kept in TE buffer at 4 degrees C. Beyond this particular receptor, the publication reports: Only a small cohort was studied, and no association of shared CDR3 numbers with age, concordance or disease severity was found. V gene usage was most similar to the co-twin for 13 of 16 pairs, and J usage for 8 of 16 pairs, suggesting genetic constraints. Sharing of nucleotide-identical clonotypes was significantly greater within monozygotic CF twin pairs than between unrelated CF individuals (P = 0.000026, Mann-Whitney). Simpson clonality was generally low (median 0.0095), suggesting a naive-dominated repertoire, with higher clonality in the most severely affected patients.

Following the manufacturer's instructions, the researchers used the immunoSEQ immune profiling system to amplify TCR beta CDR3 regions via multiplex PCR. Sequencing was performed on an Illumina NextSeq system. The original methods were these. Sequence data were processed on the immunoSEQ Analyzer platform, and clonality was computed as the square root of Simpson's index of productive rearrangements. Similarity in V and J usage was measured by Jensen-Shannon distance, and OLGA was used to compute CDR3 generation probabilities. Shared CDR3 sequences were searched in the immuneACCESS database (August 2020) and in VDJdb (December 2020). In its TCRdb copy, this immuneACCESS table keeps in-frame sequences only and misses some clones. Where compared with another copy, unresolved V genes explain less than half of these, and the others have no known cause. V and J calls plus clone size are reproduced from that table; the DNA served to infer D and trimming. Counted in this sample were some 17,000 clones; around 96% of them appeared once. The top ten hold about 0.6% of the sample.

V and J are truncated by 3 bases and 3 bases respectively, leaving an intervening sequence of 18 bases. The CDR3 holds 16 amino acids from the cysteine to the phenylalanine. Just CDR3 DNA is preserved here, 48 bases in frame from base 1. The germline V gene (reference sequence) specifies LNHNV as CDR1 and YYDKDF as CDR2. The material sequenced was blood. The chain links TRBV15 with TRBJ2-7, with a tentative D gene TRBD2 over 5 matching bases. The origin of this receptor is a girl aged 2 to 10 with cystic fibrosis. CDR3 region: CATSRGSVGSGYEQYF. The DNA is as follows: TGTGCCACCAGCAGGGGTTCAGTGGGGAGTGGCTACGAGCAGTACTTC.